These 24 T cell receptor beta chains share one sample of origin, sequenced in a study of blood T cell repertoires in COVID-19. The method was immunoSEQ multiplex PCR; TCRdb's version includes in-frame clones alone and lacks a portion of them. The sample has 300,000 to 400,000 clones; almost 90% are singletons. Sequenced material: peripheral blood. Receptors originate from a woman aged 70 to 79 with COVID-19, enrolled during active disease.

The chain has TRBV2 and TRBJ1-6; D unclear. V was clipped by 5 bases and J by 5 bases, with 16 bases between them. CDR1 and CDR2 from the germline V gene are SNHLY and FYNNEI. This CDR3 has 16 residues. CDR3 in DNA: TGTGCCAGCAGTCCCGCTGGAACAGCAAATAATTCACCCCTCCACTTT. It codes for CASSPAGTANNSPLHF.

This clone is deemed medium-sized. This sequence joins TRBV7-8 and TRBJ2-5; D is ambiguous. Germline V gives CDR1 SGHVS, CDR2 FQNEAQ. Trimming removed 1 base at V and 4 bases at J, with 13 bases between. There are 15 residues in the CDR3. The CDR3 loop reads CASSLGALTRETQYF. CDR3 DNA sequence: TGTGCCAGCAGCTTAGGCGCCCTCACTCGAGAGACCCAGTACTTC. Looking up the rest from reference TRBV7-8 and TRBJ2-5 gives the full variable domain: GAGVSQSPRYKVAKRGQDVALRCDPISGHVSLFWYQQALGQGPEFLTYFQNEAQLDKSGLPSDRFFAERPEGSVSTLKIQRTQQEDSAVYLCASSLGALTRETQYFGPGTRLLVL.

The CDR3 loop is CASSPFPGHSSGNTIYF. In DNA form, the CDR3 reads TGTGCCAGCTCACCCTTTCCGGGACATTCCTCTGGAAACACCATATATTTT. The rearrangement links TRBV18 to TRBJ1-3; TRBD1 is a possible D gene (6 bases). The CDR3 consists of 17 residues. Per the germline V gene, CDR1 is KGHSH and CDR2 is LQKENI. The germline V and J ends were trimmed by 3 bases and 0 bases, with 15 bases remaining between them.

V is TRBV5-1 and J is TRBJ2-2; D is possibly TRBD2 (7 bases). The CDR3 covers 14 residues. The germline gives CDR1 SGHRS, CDR2 YFSETQ. V dropped 2 bases and J dropped 4 bases, with 9 bases sitting between them. The CDR3 region is CASSFGGATGELFF. The CDR3 nucleotides read TGCGCCAGCAGCTTTGGGGGGGCCACCGGGGAGCTGTTTTTT.

The chain is built from TRBV18 and TRBJ1-6, with D possibly TRBD1 on 6 matching bases. The CDR3 covers 15 residues. V was shortened by 5 bases and J by 7 bases, with 15 bases between the two germline ends. From germline, CDR1 is KGHSH and CDR2 LQKENI. The CDR3 region has the DNA TGTGCCAGCTCAACCAACAGGGTAGGGAATTCACCCCTCCACTTT. Its protein product is CASSTNRVGNSPLHF. Full variable domain (remainder filled in from reference TRBV18 and TRBJ1-6): NAGVMQNPRHLVRRRGQEARLRCSPMKGHSHVYWYRQLPEEGLKFMVYLQKENIIDESGMPKERFSAEFPKEGPSILRIQQVVRGDSAAYFCASSTNRVGNSPLHFGNGTRLTVT.

V usage is TRBV19 and J usage is TRBJ1-1, with D possibly being TRBD1 (6 bases). The CDR3 is made up of 15 amino acids. Germline V gene lookup returns CDR1 LNHDA and CDR2 SQIVND (reference sequence). V lost 5 bases and J 2 bases, leaving 15 bases between the germline ends. The CDR3 loop is CASSAYRDTNTEAFF. In DNA, the CDR3 is TGTGCCAGTAGTGCCTACCGGGACACAAACACTGAAGCTTTCTTT. The variable domain in full, completed from reference TRBV19 and TRBJ1-1, reads DGGITQSPKYLFRKEGQNVTLSCEQNLNHDAMYWYRQDPGQGLRLIYYSQIVNDFQKGDIAEGYSVSREKKESFPLTVTSAQKNPTAFYLCASSAYRDTNTEAFFGQGTRLTVV.

This clone was picked up a small number of times. In DNA, the CDR3 is TGTGCCAGTAGTATGACGGACAGGGGGGGCACTGAAGCTTTCTTT. As protein: CASSMTDRGGTEAFF. The rearrangement links TRBV19 to TRBJ1-1; 10 bases are shared with TRBD1. J lost 4 bases, V lost 3 bases, and 5 bases had no gene match. The length of the CDR3 is 15 residues. The germline V gene encodes CDR1 LNHDA and CDR2 SQIVND (reference sequence).

This clone was seen just once. The chain is built from TRBV5-1 and TRBJ2-7; TRBD1 matches at 11 bases. J gave up 5 bases and V 3 bases, and 4 bases lay outside the gene matches. This CDR3 comprises 14 residues. Germline V gene data show CDR1 as SGHRS and CDR2 as YFSETQ. The CDR3 DNA reads TGCGCCAGCAGCTCGGACAGGGGGCACCACGAGCAGTACTTC. Translation: CASSSDRGHHEQYF.

J is TRBJ1-2 and V is TRBV29-1, with 8 bases that match TRBD1. Per the germline V gene, CDR1 is SQVTM and CDR2 is ANQGSEA. This CDR3 spans 16 amino acids. The V segment lost 4 bases and the J segment 6 bases; nucleotides outside the gene matches: 16. The CDR3 loop reads CSVGGHFWTGTNGYTF. CDR3 coding DNA: TGCAGCGTTGGGGGCCATTTCTGGACAGGGACGAATGGCTACACCTTC.

The rearrangement joins TRBV24-1 to TRBJ1-1; perhaps TRBD1 as D (5 bases). Trimming shortened V by 6 bases and J by 1 base, and 8 bases separated the two germline ends. This CDR3 spans 13 amino acids. Germline CDR1 KGHDR, CDR2 SFDVKD. The DNA of the CDR3 is TGTGCCACCAGTCTGGGGGGGAACACTGAAGCTTTCTTT. This sequence encodes CATSLGGNTEAFF.

The V call is TRBV7-2, the J call TRBJ2-1; D not resolved. The CDR3 length is 16 residues. The germline V and J ends were trimmed by 1 base and 9 bases, with 19 bases remaining between them. Germline V gene sequence: CDR1 SGHTA, CDR2 FQGNSA. The CDR3 region is CASSLGFSFAQSEQFF. CDR3 bases: TGTGCCAGCAGCTTAGGATTCTCTTTTGCGCAATCTGAGCAGTTCTTC.

The J gene is TRBJ2-2, the V gene TRBV30; D is unclear. V was shortened by 0 bases and J by 2 bases, with 10 bases between the two germline ends. Germline V gene data show CDR1 as GTSNPN and CDR2 as SVGIG (reference sequence). This CDR3 spans 15 amino acids. CDR3 residues: CAWSVRSLNTGELFF. Written as DNA, the CDR3 is TGTGCCTGGAGTGTACGCAGTTTAAACACCGGGGAGCTGTTTTTT.

The CDR3 is CASSMTGGGNEQFF. CDR3 in DNA: TGTGCCAGTAGTATGACAGGGGGCGGGAATGAGCAGTTCTTC. The chain is built from TRBV19 and TRBJ2-1; 10 bases agree with TRBD1. This CDR3 is 14 amino acids long. The V and J ends lost 3 bases and 7 bases, in that order; junction bases with no gene match: 3. From germline, CDR1 is LNHDA and CDR2 SQIVND (reference sequence).

This chain links TRBV6-6 with TRBJ1-5; no definite D call. Germline values: CDR1 MNHNY, CDR2 SVGAGI (reference sequence). The CDR3 length is 15 residues. Trimming removed 5 bases from V and 1 base from J, with 12 bases in between. CDR3 coding DNA: TGTGCCAGCAGTGACCGGCGCGGGAGCAATCAGCCCCAGCATTTT. Protein: CASSDRRGSNQPQHF.

V and J are TRBV6-5 and TRBJ1-2; tentative D call: TRBD1 (6 bases). Trimming removed 2 bases from V and 8 bases from J, with 18 bases in between. This CDR3 has 15 residues. CDR1 is MNHEY, CDR2 SVGAGI, per germline. The CDR3 reads CASSYVGGPPMGYTF. CDR3 DNA sequence: TGTGCCAGCAGTTACGTAGGGGGACCACCCATGGGCTACACCTTC.

V and J are TRBV27 and TRBJ1-1; 8 nucleotides agree with TRBD1. The CDR3 has 11 amino acids. The germline V gene has CDR1 MNHEY and CDR2 SMNVEV (reference sequence). Trimming removed 5 bases from V and 7 bases from J; junction bases left unmatched: 0. The CDR3 protein is CASSDRGEAFF. The CDR3 nucleotides are TGTGCCAGCAGTGACAGGGGTGAAGCTTTCTTT.

This clone came up once. The V gene is TRBV29-1, the J gene TRBJ2-7, with 7 positions matching TRBD1. The CDR3 loop spans 14 amino acids. Per germline, CDR1 SQVTM and CDR2 ANQGSEA. V shed 6 bases and J 2 bases; nucleotides not matched to a gene: 10. CDR3 coding DNA: TGCAGCGTCGGTGAGGGGGCGAAGGCCTACGAGCAGTACTTC. This codes for CSVGEGAKAYEQYF.

J is TRBJ1-6 and V is TRBV5-5, with a weak D call TRBD1 (5 bases). The ends were cut back, 0 bases at V and 5 bases at J, with 12 bases in the middle. This CDR3 region has 16 residues. Per germline, CDR1 SGHKS and CDR2 YYEKEE (reference sequence). The CDR3 region has the DNA TGTGCCAGCAGCTTGGAAGCAGGGAACCATAATTCACCCCTCCACTTT. Protein: CASSLEAGNHNSPLHF.

The chain has TRBV5-1 and TRBJ1-3; 9 bases fit TRBD1. The CDR3 sequence is 15 residues long. Germline trimming cut 4 bases from V and 2 bases from J; bases unmatched to any gene: 4. Germline values: CDR1 SGHRS, CDR2 YFSETQ. The chain's CDR3 is CASSATGGTGNTIYF. The CDR3 DNA reads TGCGCCAGCAGCGCTACAGGGGGCACTGGAAACACCATATATTTT.

V usage is TRBV18 and J usage is TRBJ2-7; D is ambiguous. The CDR3 covers 13 residues. In germline, CDR1 is KGHSH, CDR2 LQKENI. V was shortened by 3 bases and J by 2 bases, with 8 bases between the two germline ends. The CDR3, as DNA: TGTGCCAGCTCACCGGGCCAGCCCTACGAGCAGTACTTC. Translated: CASSPGQPYEQYF.

This clone was seen only once. CDR3 nucleotides: TGTGCCAGCAGTGAATGGGGGGGCAGGAATTCACCCCTCCACTTT. It codes for CASSEWGGRNSPLHF. J is TRBJ1-6 and V is TRBV6-1; D might be TRBD1 (6 bases). This CDR3 spans 15 amino acids. Trimming shortened V by 2 bases and J by 7 bases, and 12 bases separated the two germline ends. CDR1 and CDR2 (germline): MNHNS, SASEGT.

The J gene is TRBJ1-4, the V gene TRBV2; TRBD1 might be the D (6 bases). The V end was cut by 5 bases, the J end by 7 bases, with 17 bases between. Germline CDR1 is SNHLY and CDR2 is FYNNEI. This CDR3 is built from 15 residues. The CDR3 nucleotides are TGTGCCAGCAGTATAGGAACAGGGTTGGCTGAAAAACTGTTTTTT. Residues: CASSIGTGLAEKLFF. The variable domain in full, completed from reference TRBV2 and TRBJ1-4, reads EPEVTQTPSHQVTQMGQEVILRCVPISNHLYFYWYRQILGQKVEFLVSFYNNEISEKSEIFDDQFSVERPDGSNFTLKIRSTKLEDSAMYFCASSIGTGLAEKLFFGSGTQLSVL.

The chain employs TRBV6-1 and TRBJ2-2, with D uncertain. This CDR3 has 14 residues. The V end was cut by 2 bases, the J end by 4 bases, with 8 bases between. From germline, CDR1 is MNHNS and CDR2 SASEGT. The CDR3 nucleotides read TGTGCCAGCAGTGAACGGTCGAGCACCGGGGAGCTGTTTTTT. This encodes CASSERSSTGELFF.

V gene TRBV21-1 combines with J gene TRBJ2-7; the table gives TRBD1 as D, unverified against the DNA. TRBV21-1 is listed as a pseudogene. The length of the CDR3 is 15 residues. As DNA, the CDR3 is TGTGCTCCAGCAACGGACAGCCTAAGCTCCTACGAGCAGTACTTC. Residues: CAPATDSLSSYEQYF.